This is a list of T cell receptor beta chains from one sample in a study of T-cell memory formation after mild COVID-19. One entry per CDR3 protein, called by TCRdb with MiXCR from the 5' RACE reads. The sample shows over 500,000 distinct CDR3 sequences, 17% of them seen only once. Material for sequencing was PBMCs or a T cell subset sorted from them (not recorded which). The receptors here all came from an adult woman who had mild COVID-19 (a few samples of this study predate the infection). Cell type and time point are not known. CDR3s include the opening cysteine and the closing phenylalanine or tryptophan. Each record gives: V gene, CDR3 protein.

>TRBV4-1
CASSPYRGENTEAFF
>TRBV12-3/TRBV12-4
CASSFPSPQPQHF
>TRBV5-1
CASSLETVQETQYF
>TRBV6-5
CASTKNRGRGGYTF
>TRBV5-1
CASSPMAQSNEQFF
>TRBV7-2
CASSLLAGGPQEQYF
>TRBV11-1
CASSPSGSNSYNEQFF
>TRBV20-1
CSARDPGGISYEQYF
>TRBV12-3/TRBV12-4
CASSLALLNRGTSTDTQYF
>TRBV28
CASSRTGVADTQYF
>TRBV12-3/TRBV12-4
CASNSREGRSWEQFF
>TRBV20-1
CSATHPTSGGSPDTQYF
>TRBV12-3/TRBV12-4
CASRGLNYGYTF
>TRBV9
CASSFTGTGGDPGNTIYF
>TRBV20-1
CSASKDAGHGEAFF
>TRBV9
CASGSSGDTGELFF
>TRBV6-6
CASSLPPLRGSSYEQYF
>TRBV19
CASSLPETGQETQYF
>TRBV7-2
CASSRQGLAGGRETQYF
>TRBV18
CASSPPNGGDNEQFF
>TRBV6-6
CASSYPRTGGANTEAFF
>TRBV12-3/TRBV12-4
CASSLGQGSRSPLHF
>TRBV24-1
CATSEGGGALSETQYF
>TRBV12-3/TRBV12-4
CATKSWYGTEAFF
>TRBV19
CASWAGLHTGELFF
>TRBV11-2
CASKRGLGNLGAFF
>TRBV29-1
CSASDHEQYF
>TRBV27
CASSYTSNQPQHF
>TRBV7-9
CASSRGIRETQYF